The 3 T cell receptor beta chains presented below share a single source sample, sequenced in a study of cytomegalovirus exposure and HLA in healthy donors (dated by TCRdb to about 2017). Library preparation was by the immunoSEQ multiplex PCR assay. A mixture of 60 forward primers for TCR Vbeta segments and 13 reverse primers for TCR Jbeta segments was used in the multiplex PCR. This is the immuneACCESS table as TCRdb keeps it, with only in-frame sequences that have V and J called. A part of the clones is gone; compared with another copy, unresolved V genes explain less than half, and the rest is unexplained. In this sample the table shows 130,000 or so clones, less than 85% of which occur a single time. In total, the top ten clones hold around 4% of the sample. Sequencing input: PBMCs. These receptors were obtained from a man aged 18-30 years in good health and CMV-seropositive.

The J gene is TRBJ1-5, the V gene TRBV30, with 9 bases aligning to TRBD1. The V gene's germline CDR1 is GTSNPN and CDR2 SVGIG (reference sequence). The length of the CDR3 is 16 residues. J gave up 10 bases and V 0 bases, and 13 bases lay outside the gene matches. CDR3 sequence reads: CAWSVPVTGGLEPQHF. CDR3 in DNA: TGTGCCTGGAGTGTACCTGTGACAGGGGGATTGGAACCCCAGCATTTT.

This chain connects TRBV7-2 to TRBJ1-2, with a weak D call TRBD1 (6 bases). The CDR3 is 13 residues long. V dropped 5 bases and J dropped 7 bases, with 14 bases sitting between them. Germline V lookup: CDR1 SGHTA, CDR2 FQGNSA. The CDR3: CASSPQGRSGYTF. The DNA of the CDR3 is TGTGCCAGCAGCCCACAGGGTCGCTCTGGCTACACCTTC.

This clone was seen only a few times. V and J are TRBV6-6 and TRBJ1-3; tentatively, D is TRBD1 (6 bases). Per germline, CDR1 MNHNY and CDR2 SVGAGI (reference sequence). V was shortened by 7 bases and J by 0 bases, with 10 bases between the two germline ends. The CDR3 spans 14 residues. CDR3 DNA: TGTGCCAGCATTCCACAGGGCTCTGGAAACACCATATATTTT. This codes for CASIPQGSGNTIYF.